This T cell receptor beta chain was profiled in a study of OX40 agonist ivuxolimab in advanced cancers. The assay was immunoSEQ multiplex PCR, and TCRdb's table has in-frame clones only and misses some. The table includes roughly 53,000 clones, about 81% detected once. V lost 0 bases and J lost 8, with 14 bases in between. The CDR3 length is 15 residues. Germline V gives CDR1 MGHRA, CDR2 YSYEKL. The receptor's source is an adult with an advanced solid tumor such as melanoma, head and neck, liver or kidney cancer. Sequenced here: CD4+ or CD8+ T cells sorted from blood, sampled in a trial of the OX40 agonist ivuxolimab. The chain carries TRBV4-1 and TRBJ1-3; no clear D gene. Here the CDR3 reads CASSQDPHPADTIYF. The CDR3 DNA sequence: TGCGCCAGCAGCCAAGATCCCCACCCGGCGGACACCATATATTTT.